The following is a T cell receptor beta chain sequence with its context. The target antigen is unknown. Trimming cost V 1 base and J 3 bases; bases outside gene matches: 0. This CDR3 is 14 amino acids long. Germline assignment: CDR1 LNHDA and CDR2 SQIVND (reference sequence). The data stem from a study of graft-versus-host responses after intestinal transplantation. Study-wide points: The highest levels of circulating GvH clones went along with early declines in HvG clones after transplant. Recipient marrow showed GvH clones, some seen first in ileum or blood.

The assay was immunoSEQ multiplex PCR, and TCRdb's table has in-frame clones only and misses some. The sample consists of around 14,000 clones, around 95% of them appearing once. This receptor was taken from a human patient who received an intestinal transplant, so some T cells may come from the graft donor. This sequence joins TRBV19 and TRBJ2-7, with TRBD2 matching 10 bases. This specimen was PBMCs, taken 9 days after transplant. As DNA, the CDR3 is TGTGCCAGTAGTATAGGGACTAGCGGCTACGAGCAGTACTTC. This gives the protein CASSIGTSGYEQYF.